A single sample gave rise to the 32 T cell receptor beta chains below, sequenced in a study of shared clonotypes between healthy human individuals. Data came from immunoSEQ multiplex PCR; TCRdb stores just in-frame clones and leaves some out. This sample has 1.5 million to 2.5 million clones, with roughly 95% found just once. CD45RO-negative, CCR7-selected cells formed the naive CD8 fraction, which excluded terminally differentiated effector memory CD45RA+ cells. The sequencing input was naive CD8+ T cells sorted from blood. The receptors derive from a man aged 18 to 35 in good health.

The CDR3 bases are TGTGCCAGCAGCCTCGACGTTGGCGAGACCCAGTACTTC. As protein: CASSLDVGETQYF. This chain uses TRBV7-3 with TRBJ2-5, with unresolved D. Germline CDR1 and CDR2: SGHTA and FQGTGA. The CDR3 extends over 13 amino acids. The ends were cut back, 5 bases at V and 5 bases at J, with 12 bases in the middle.

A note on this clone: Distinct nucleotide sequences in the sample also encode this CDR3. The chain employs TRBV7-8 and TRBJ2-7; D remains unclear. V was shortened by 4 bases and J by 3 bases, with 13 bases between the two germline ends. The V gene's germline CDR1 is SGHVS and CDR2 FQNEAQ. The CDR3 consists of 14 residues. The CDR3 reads CASSSTGGGYEQYF. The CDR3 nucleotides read TGTGCCAGCAGCTCTACGGGTGGCGGCTACGAGCAGTACTTC.

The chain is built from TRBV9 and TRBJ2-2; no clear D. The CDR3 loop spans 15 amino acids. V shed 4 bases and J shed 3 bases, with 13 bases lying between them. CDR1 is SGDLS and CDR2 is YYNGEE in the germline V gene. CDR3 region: CASSYALHDTGELFF. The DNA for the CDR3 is TGTGCCAGCAGCTATGCGCTCCATGACACCGGGGAGCTGTTTTTT.

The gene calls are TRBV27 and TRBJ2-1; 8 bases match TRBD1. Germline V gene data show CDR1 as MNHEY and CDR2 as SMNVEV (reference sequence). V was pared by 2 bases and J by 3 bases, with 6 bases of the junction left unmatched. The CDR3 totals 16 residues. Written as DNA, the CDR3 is TGTGCCAGCAGTTTAAGCAGGGGGCAGATCTACAATGAGCAGTTCTTC. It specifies CASSLSRGQIYNEQFF.

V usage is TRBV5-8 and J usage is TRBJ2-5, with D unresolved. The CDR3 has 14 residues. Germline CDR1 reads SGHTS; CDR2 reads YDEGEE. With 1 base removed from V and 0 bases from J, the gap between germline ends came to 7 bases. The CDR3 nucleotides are TGTGCCAGCAGCTTGCCACAGTACCAAGAGACCCAGTACTTC. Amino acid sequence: CASSLPQYQETQYF.

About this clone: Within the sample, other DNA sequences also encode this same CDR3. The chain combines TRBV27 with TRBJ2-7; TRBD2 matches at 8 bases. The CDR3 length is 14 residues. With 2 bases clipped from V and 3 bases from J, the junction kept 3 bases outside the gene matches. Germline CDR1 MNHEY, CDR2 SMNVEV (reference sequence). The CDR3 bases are TGTGCCAGCAGTTTACGGGAGGGAAGCTACGAGCAGTACTTC. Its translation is CASSLREGSYEQYF.

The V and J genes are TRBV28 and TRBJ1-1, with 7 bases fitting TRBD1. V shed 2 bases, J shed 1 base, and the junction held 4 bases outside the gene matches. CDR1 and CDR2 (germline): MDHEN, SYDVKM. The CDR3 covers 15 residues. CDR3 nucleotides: TGTGCCAGCAGTTTACCGGGACAGCCGAACACTGAAGCTTTCTTT. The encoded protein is CASSLPGQPNTEAFF.

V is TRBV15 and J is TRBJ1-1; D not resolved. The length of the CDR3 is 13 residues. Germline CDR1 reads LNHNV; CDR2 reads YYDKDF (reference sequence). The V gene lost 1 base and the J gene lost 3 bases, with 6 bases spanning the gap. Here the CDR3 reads CATSRAADTEAFF. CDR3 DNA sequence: TGTGCCACCAGCAGAGCCGCGGACACTGAAGCTTTCTTT.

CDR3 amino acids: CASGTAGEQYF. CDR3 DNA: TGTGCCAGTGGGACAGCGGGCGAGCAGTACTTC. The rearrangement links TRBV19 to TRBJ2-7; possible D gene TRBD1, 7 bases. Germline V gene lookup returns CDR1 LNHDA and CDR2 SQIVND (reference sequence). This CDR3 is 11 amino acids long. Deletions cut 8 bases from V and 6 bases from J, with 11 bases between. Combining the CDR3 with reference TRBV19 and TRBJ2-7 gives the whole variable domain DGGITQSPKYLFRKEGQNVTLSCEQNLNHDAMYWYRQDPGQGLRLIYYSQIVNDFQKGDIAEGYSVSREKKESFPLTVTSAQKNPTAFYLCASGTAGEQYFGPGTRLTVT.

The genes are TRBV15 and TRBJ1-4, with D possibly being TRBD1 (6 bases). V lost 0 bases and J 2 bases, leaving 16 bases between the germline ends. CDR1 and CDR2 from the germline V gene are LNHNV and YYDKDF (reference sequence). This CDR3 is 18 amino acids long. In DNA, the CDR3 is TGTGCCACCAGCAGAGATGTCGAGGGGGAAGTCACTAATGAAAAACTGTTTTTT. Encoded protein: CATSRDVEGEVTNEKLFF.

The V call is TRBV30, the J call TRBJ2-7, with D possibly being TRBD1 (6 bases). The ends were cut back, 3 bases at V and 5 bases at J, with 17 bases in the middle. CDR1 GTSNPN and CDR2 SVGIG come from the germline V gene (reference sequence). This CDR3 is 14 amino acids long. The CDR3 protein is CAWSSTGKYDEQYF. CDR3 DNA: TGTGCCTGGAGCTCTACAGGGAAATACGACGAGCAGTACTTC.

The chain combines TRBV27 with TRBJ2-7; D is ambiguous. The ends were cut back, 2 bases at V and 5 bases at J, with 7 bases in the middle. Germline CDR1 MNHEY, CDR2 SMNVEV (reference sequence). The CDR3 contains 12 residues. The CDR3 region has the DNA TGTGCCAGCAGTTTAGGGAACGACGAGCAGTACTTC. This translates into CASSLGNDEQYF.

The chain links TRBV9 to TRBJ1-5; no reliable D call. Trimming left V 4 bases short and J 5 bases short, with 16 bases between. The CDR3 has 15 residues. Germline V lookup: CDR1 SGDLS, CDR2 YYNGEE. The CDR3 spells CASSIGDGTYQPQHF. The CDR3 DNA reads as TGTGCCAGCAGCATAGGCGACGGAACTTATCAGCCCCAGCATTTT.

The CDR3 reads CASSSRDQGKLFF. The CDR3 nucleotides read TGTGCCAGCAGTTCCCGGGACCAGGGGAAACTGTTTTTT. V gene TRBV27 combines with J gene TRBJ1-4; D is possibly TRBD1 (6 bases). CDR3 size: 13 residues. Germline V lookup: CDR1 MNHEY, CDR2 SMNVEV (reference sequence). Trimming left V 4 bases short and J 11 bases short, with 14 bases between. Based on the CDR3 plus reference TRBV27 and TRBJ1-4, the full variable domain is EAQVTQNPRYLITVTGKKLTVTCSQNMNHEYMSWYRQDPGLGLRQIYYSMNVEVTDKGDVPEGYKVSRKEKRNFPLILESPSPNQTSLYFCASSSRDQGKLFFGSGTQLSVL.

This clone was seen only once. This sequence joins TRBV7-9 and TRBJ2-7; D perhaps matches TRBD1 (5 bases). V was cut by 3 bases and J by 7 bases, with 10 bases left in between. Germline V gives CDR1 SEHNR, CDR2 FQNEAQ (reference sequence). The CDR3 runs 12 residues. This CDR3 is CASSFRGWEQYF. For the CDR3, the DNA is TGTGCCAGCAGCTTTAGGGGTTGGGAGCAGTACTTC.

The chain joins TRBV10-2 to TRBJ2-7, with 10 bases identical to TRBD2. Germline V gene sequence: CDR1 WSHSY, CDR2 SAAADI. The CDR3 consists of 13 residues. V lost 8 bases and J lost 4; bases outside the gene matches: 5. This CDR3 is CASESSGSYEQYF. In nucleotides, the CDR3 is TGCGCCAGCGAGTCTAGCGGGAGTTACGAGCAGTACTTC.

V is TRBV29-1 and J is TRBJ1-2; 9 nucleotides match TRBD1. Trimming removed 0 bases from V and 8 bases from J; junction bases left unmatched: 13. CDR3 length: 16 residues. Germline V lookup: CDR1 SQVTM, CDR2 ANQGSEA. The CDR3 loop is CSVEDRTGEVEAGYTF. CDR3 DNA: TGCAGCGTTGAAGATCGGACAGGGGAAGTAGAAGCGGGCTACACCTTC.

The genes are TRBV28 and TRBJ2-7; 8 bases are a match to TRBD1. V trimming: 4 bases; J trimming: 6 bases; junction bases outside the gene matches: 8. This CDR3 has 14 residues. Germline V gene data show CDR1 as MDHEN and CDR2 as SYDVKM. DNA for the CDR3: TGTGCCAGCAGTTCCGGGACAGGTGCTAGCGAGCAGTACTTC. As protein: CASSSGTGASEQYF.

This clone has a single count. In DNA form, the CDR3 reads TGTGCCAGCAGCCCCGGGATAGCGGGAGTGGAGCAGTACTTC. Translated, it gives CASSPGIAGVEQYF. This sequence joins TRBV9 and TRBJ2-7; 9 nucleotides align to TRBD2. Germline assignment: CDR1 SGDLS and CDR2 YYNGEE. Trimming took 4 bases from V and 7 from J; bases not matched to a gene: 9. The CDR3 has 14 amino acids.

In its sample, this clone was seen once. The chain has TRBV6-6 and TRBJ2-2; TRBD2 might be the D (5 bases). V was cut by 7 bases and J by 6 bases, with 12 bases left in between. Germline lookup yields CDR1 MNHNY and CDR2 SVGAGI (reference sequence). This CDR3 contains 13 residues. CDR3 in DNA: TGTGCCAGCACCGGGCTAGCTCCCGGGGAGCTGTTTTTT. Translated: CASTGLAPGELFF.

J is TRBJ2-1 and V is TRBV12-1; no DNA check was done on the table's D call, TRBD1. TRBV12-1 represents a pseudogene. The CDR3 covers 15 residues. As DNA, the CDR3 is TGTGCCAGCAGCTTTGCGAGTGGTCCCCCAGGTGAGCAGTTCTTC. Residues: CASSFASGPPGEQFF.

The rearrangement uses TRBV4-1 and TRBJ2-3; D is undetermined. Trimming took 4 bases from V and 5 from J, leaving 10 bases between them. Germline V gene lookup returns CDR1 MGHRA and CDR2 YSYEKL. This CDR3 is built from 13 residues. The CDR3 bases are TGCGCCAGCAGCCCCAGTTGGGTAGATACGCAGTATTTT. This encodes CASSPSWVDTQYF.

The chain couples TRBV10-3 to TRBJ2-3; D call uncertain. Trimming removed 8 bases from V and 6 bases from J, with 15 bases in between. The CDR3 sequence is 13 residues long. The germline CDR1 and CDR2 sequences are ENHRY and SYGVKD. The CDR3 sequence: CAIAGNDGDTQYF. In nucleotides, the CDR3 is TGTGCCATCGCAGGAAATGACGGGGATACGCAGTATTTT.

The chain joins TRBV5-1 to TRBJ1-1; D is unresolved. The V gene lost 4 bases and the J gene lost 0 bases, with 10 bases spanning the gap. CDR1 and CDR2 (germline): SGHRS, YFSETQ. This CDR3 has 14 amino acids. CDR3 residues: CASSRAPVNTEAFF. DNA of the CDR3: TGCGCCAGCAGCAGGGCACCGGTGAACACTGAAGCTTTCTTT.

The chain's CDR3 is CASSYHVQGALSEQYF. The CDR3 DNA is TGTGCCAGCAGCTACCACGTCCAGGGGGCGCTGTCCGAGCAGTACTTC. The V gene is TRBV2, the J gene TRBJ2-7, with 8 bases fitting TRBD1. Germline CDR1 and CDR2: SNHLY and FYNNEI. V was clipped by 6 bases and J by 6 bases; unmatched bases: 16. The CDR3 contains 16 residues.

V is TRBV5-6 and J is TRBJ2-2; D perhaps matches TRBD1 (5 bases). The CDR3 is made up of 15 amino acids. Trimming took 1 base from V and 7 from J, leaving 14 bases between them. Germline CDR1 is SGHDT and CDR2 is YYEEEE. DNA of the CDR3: TGTGCCAGCAGCTTGTTCGGCCAGGGTTACGGGGAGCTGTTTTTT. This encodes CASSLFGQGYGELFF.

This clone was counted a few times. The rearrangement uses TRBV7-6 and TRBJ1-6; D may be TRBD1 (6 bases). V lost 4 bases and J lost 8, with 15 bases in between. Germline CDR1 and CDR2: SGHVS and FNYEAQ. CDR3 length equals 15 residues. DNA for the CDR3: TGTGCCAGCAGCTCGACAGGCCCGGGAGATTCACCCCTCCACTTT. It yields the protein CASSSTGPGDSPLHF.

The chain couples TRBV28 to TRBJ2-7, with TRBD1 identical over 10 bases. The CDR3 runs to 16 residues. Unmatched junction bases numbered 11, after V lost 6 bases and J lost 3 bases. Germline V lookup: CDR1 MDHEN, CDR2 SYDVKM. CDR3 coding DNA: TGTGCCAGCAGGAATCGGGACAGGGGAGTCGACTACGAGCAGTACTTC. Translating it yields CASRNRDRGVDYEQYF. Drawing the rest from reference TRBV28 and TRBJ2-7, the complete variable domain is DVKVTQSSRYLVKRTGEKVFLECVQDMDHENMFWYRQDPGLGLRLIYFSYDVKMKEKGDIPEGYSVSREKKERFSLILESASTNQTSMYLCASRNRDRGVDYEQYFGPGTRLTVT.

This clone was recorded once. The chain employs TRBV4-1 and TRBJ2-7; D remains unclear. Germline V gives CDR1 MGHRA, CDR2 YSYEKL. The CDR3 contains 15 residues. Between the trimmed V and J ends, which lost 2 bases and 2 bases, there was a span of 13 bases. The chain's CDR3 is CASSQTAHSAYEQYF. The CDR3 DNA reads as TGCGCCAGCAGCCAAACAGCGCACTCTGCCTACGAGCAGTACTTC.

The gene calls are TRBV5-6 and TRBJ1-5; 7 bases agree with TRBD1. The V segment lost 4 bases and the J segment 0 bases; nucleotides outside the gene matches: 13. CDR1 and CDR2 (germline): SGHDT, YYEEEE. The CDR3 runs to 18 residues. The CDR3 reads CASSRAGGGSYSNQPQHF. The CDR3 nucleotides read TGTGCCAGCAGCCGAGCGGGAGGGGGCTCTTATAGCAATCAGCCCCAGCATTTT.

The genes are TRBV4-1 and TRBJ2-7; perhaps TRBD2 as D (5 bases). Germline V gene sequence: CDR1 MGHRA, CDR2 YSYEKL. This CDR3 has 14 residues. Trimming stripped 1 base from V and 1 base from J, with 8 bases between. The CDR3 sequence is CASSQAGESYEQYF. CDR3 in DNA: TGCGCCAGCAGCCAAGCCGGGGAGTCCTACGAGCAGTACTTC.

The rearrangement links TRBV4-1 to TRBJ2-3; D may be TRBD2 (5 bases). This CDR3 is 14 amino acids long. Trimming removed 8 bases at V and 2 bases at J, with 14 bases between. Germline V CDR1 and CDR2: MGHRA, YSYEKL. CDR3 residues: CASGLAGPTDTQYF. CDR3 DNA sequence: TGCGCCAGCGGCCTCGCGGGCCCCACAGATACGCAGTATTTT.